The 28 T cell receptor beta chains below all came from one sample that was sequenced in a study of OX40 agonist ivuxolimab in advanced cancers. Sequencing used immunoSEQ multiplex PCR; TCRdb keeps in-frame clones, though not all of them. The table has approximately 50,000 clones, 93% seen once. The specimen comprised CD4+ or CD8+ T cells sorted from blood, sampled in a trial of the OX40 agonist ivuxolimab. These TCRs come from an adult with an advanced solid tumor such as melanoma, head and neck, liver or kidney cancer.

The genes are TRBV7-9 and TRBJ2-5; possibly TRBD2 for D (6 bases). The V and J ends lost 5 bases and 4 bases respectively, with 20 bases between them. The CDR3 is made up of 16 amino acids. CDR1 is SEHNR and CDR2 is FQNEAQ in the germline V gene (reference sequence). CDR3 amino acids: CASSPPLSIGGETQYF. In DNA form, the CDR3 reads TGTGCCAGCAGCCCACCTCTGAGTATCGGGGGAGAGACCCAGTACTTC.

The rearrangement uses TRBV28 and TRBJ2-5, with D maybe TRBD2 (7 bases). Trimming took off 2 bases at V and 4 bases at J, with 20 bases between the two ends. The CDR3 contains 17 residues. CDR1 is MDHEN and CDR2 is SYDVKM in the germline V gene. CDR3 bases: TGTGCCAGCAGTTTAAGGAGCGGTTTGGGGGGGCGAGAGACCCAGTACTTC. Its protein is CASSLRSGLGGRETQYF.

The chain employs TRBV7-8 and TRBJ2-5, with unresolved D. Germline CDR1 is SGHVS and CDR2 is FQNEAQ. The germline V and J ends were trimmed by 5 bases and 0 bases, with 13 bases remaining between them. The CDR3 has 15 residues. The CDR3 sequence is CASSPGRQDQETQYF. The DNA for the CDR3 is TGTGCCAGCAGCCCCGGGCGGCAGGACCAAGAGACCCAGTACTTC.

This clone was observed a few times. The chain carries TRBV19 and TRBJ1-1; TRBD1 aligns across 7 bases. V shed 6 bases and J 7 bases; nucleotides not matched to a gene: 8. Germline CDR1 and CDR2: LNHDA and SQIVND (reference sequence). The CDR3 loop spans 13 amino acids. CDR3 amino acids: CASRMNRGSEAFF. The CDR3 DNA follows: TGTGCCAGTAGAATGAACAGGGGAAGTGAAGCTTTCTTT.

This chain links TRBV6-4 with TRBJ2-7; 9 bases fit TRBD1. Germline-derived CDR1 and CDR2 are MRHNA and SNTAGT. Germline trimming cut 0 bases from V and 6 bases from J; bases unmatched to any gene: 6. CDR3 length: 15 amino acids. The CDR3 here is CASSDSMGTGSEQYF. DNA of the CDR3: TGTGCCAGCAGTGACTCGATGGGGACAGGGAGCGAGCAGTACTTC.

This chain connects TRBV4-1 to TRBJ1-3; D call uncertain. Trimming pared 1 base from V and 4 bases from J, leaving 8 bases between. CDR3 length: 14 amino acids. The germline CDR1 and CDR2 sequences are MGHRA and YSYEKL. CDR3 protein: CASSQVAPGNTIYF. For the CDR3, the DNA is TGCGCCAGCAGCCAAGTGGCACCCGGAAACACCATATATTTT.

The chain employs TRBV27 and TRBJ2-7; 12 bases line up with TRBD1. The germline CDR1 and CDR2 sequences are MNHEY and SMNVEV (reference sequence). V dropped 3 bases and J dropped 10; count of bases not matched to a gene: 4. CDR3 length: 13 residues. The CDR3 here is CASSLGTGGGQYF. Written as DNA, the CDR3 is TGTGCCAGCAGTTTGGGGACAGGGGGCGGTCAGTACTTC.

This clone was seen once. The CDR3 is CASSVVGGEGPQETQYF. The CDR3, as DNA: TGTGCCAGCAGCGTAGTTGGGGGTGAGGGGCCTCAAGAGACCCAGTACTTC. The chain joins TRBV9 to TRBJ2-5; D may correspond to TRBD1 or TRBD2 (5 bases each). CDR1 and CDR2 (germline): SGDLS, YYNGEE. This CDR3 spans 17 amino acids. With 0 bases removed from V and 2 bases from J, the gap between germline ends came to 17 bases.

Notes on this clone: The same CDR3 is also encoded by other DNA sequences in this sample. This rearrangement joins TRBV14 to TRBJ2-5, with TRBD1 matching over 10 bases. The CDR3 extends over 15 amino acids. The germline gives CDR1 SGHDN, CDR2 FVKESK. V shed 1 base, J shed 4 bases, and the junction held 3 bases outside the gene matches. Written as DNA, the CDR3 is TGTGCCAGCAGCCAAGTAAGGGACAGGGGAGAGACCCAGTACTTC. It is translated as CASSQVRDRGETQYF. The full variable domain, in which reference TRBV14 and TRBJ2-5 provide the parts outside the CDR3, is EAGVTQFPSHSVIEKGQTVTLRCDPISGHDNLYWYRRVMGKEIKFLLHFVKESKQDESGMPNNRFLAERTGGTYSTLKVQPAELEDSGVYFCASSQVRDRGETQYFGPGTRLLVL.

The chain joins TRBV9 to TRBJ1-3; D not resolved. The CDR3 consists of 15 residues. Trimming stripped 7 bases from V and 0 bases from J, with 14 bases between. CDR1 is SGDLS and CDR2 is YYNGEE in the germline V gene. The CDR3 DNA reads as TGTGCCAGCTCGAGTAACAGTTACTCTGGAAACACCATATATTTT. Protein sequence: CASSSNSYSGNTIYF.

CDR3 loop: CASSQSGTSGSTSTDTQYF. CDR3 DNA sequence: TGTGCCAGCAGCCAGTCAGGGACTAGCGGGTCAACTAGCACAGATACGCAGTATTTT. The chain recombines TRBV14 with TRBJ2-3, with TRBD2 identical over 12 bases. Germline-derived CDR1 and CDR2 are SGHDN and FVKESK. The CDR3 covers 19 residues. After removal of 3 bases from V and 0 bases from J, the junction contained 10 bases not matched to a gene.

This chain links TRBV7-9 with TRBJ2-5, with TRBD2 as a possible D gene (5 bases). The CDR3 covers 13 residues. Trimming took 5 bases from V and 5 from J, leaving 12 bases between them. Germline CDR1 reads SEHNR; CDR2 reads FQNEAQ (reference sequence). The CDR3 here is CASSPTITETQYF. The CDR3 bases are TGTGCCAGCAGCCCGACTATTACTGAGACCCAGTACTTC.

This clone was picked up one time. The V call is TRBV28, the J call TRBJ2-7; 13 bases align to TRBD2. V dropped 4 bases and J dropped 3; count of bases not matched to a gene: 9. The CDR3 sequence is 17 residues long. Germline V CDR1 and CDR2: MDHEN, SYDVKM. In DNA form, the CDR3 reads TGTGCCAGCAGTTCTGGGACTAGCGGGATGGGGTACTACGAGCAGTACTTC. This codes for CASSSGTSGMGYYEQYF.

This sequence joins TRBV29-1 and TRBJ1-4, with TRBD1 as a possible D gene (5 bases). The CDR3 totals 14 residues. The germline gives CDR1 SQVTM, CDR2 ANQGSEA. V shed 4 bases and J shed 8 bases, with 17 bases lying between them. CDR3 in amino acids: CSVGEVGRGEKLFF. Here the CDR3 DNA reads TGCAGCGTTGGAGAGGTGGGGCGGGGGGAAAAACTGTTTTTT.

The chain recombines TRBV11-2 with TRBJ1-6, with D possibly being TRBD1 (5 bases). The CDR3 runs 14 residues. Trimming shortened V by 5 bases and J by 13 bases, and 18 bases separated the two germline ends. Germline CDR1 SGHAT, CDR2 FQNNGV. In DNA form, the CDR3 reads TGTGCCAGCAGCGATAGGGGACCTGTTCGGCCCCTCCACTTT. Translation: CASSDRGPVRPLHF. The whole variable domain, filled in from reference TRBV11-2 and TRBJ1-6, reads EAGVAQSPRYKIIEKRQSVAFWCNPISGHATLYWYQQILGQGPKLLIQFQNNGVVDDSQLPKDRFSAERLKGVDSTLKIQPAKLEDSAVYLCASSDRGPVRPLHFGNGTRLTVT.

The J gene is TRBJ2-5, the V gene TRBV28; either TRBD1 or TRBD2 may supply D (5 bases each). CDR3 size: 17 residues. V was pared by 5 bases and J by 7 bases, with 26 bases between. Germline CDR1 and CDR2: MDHEN and SYDVKM. In DNA form, the CDR3 reads TGTGCCAGCAGTCTCAGTGGACTTTTAAGGGGCCGGGGGACCCAGTACTTC. Its protein is CASSLSGLLRGRGTQYF.

The V and J genes are TRBV7-2 and TRBJ2-1; D might be TRBD1 or TRBD2, each matching 6 bases. Trimming cost V 7 bases and J 0 bases, with 16 bases left between them. The CDR3 runs 16 residues. The germline CDR1 and CDR2 sequences are SGHTA and FQGNSA. The CDR3 sequence: CASNSVGGSSYNEQFF. The CDR3 coding sequence is TGTGCCAGCAACTCCGTAGGGGGGAGCTCCTACAATGAGCAGTTCTTC. Full variable domain (missing parts from reference TRBV7-2 and TRBJ2-1): GAGVSQSPSNKVTEKGKDVELRCDPISGHTALYWYRQSLGQGLEFLIYFQGNSAPDKSGLPSDRFSAERTGGSVSTLTIQRTQQEDSAVYLCASNSVGGSSYNEQFFGPGTRLTVL.

J is TRBJ2-1 and V is TRBV7-8; D might be TRBD2 (5 bases). The V end lost 7 bases, the J end lost 0 bases, and 16 bases lay between the germline ends. Germline-derived CDR1 and CDR2 are SGHVS and FQNEAQ. The CDR3 contains 16 residues. The CDR3 is CASTPSRSGSYNEQFF. The CDR3 DNA reads TGTGCCAGCACTCCCTCGAGGAGCGGCTCCTACAATGAGCAGTTCTTC. Full variable domain (rest looked up from reference TRBV7-8 and TRBJ2-1): GAGVSQSPRYKVAKRGQDVALRCDPISGHVSLFWYQQALGQGPEFLTYFQNEAQLDKSGLPSDRFFAERPEGSVSTLKIQRTQQEDSAVYLCASTPSRSGSYNEQFFGPGTRLTVL.

The rearrangement uses TRBV7-8 and TRBJ2-7; D might be TRBD2 (8 bases). V lost 5 bases to trimming and J lost 1 base, with 15 bases between them. Per the germline V gene, CDR1 is SGHVS and CDR2 is FQNEAQ. The CDR3 loop spans 15 amino acids. The chain's CDR3 is CASSPGRGPSYEQYF. CDR3 DNA: TGTGCCAGCAGCCCCGGGAGGGGGCCTTCCTACGAGCAGTACTTC.

V usage is TRBV13 and J usage is TRBJ2-5; the D is unclear. V was pared by 4 bases and J by 5 bases, with 8 bases between. The CDR3 consists of 12 residues. Germline CDR1 reads PRHDT; CDR2 reads FYEKMQ (reference sequence). The CDR3 nucleotides are TGTGCCAGCAGCTCCAACGGGGAGACCCAGTACTTC. Translated: CASSSNGETQYF.

The chain employs TRBV5-4 and TRBJ2-1; 10 bases map to TRBD2. CDR3 length: 14 amino acids. Looked up from germline, CDR1 is SGHNT and CDR2 is YYREEE (reference sequence). V was pared by 3 bases and J by 5 bases, with 2 bases of the junction left unmatched. CDR3 amino acids: CASSSGLADNEQFF. CDR3 nucleotide sequence: TGTGCCAGCAGCTCAGGACTAGCGGACAATGAGCAGTTCTTC.

The chain employs TRBV4-2 and TRBJ2-1; 12 bases line up with TRBD2. CDR1 LGHNA and CDR2 YNFKEQ come from the germline V gene. The CDR3 loop spans 16 amino acids. J was trimmed by 3 bases and V by 5 bases; bases with no gene match: 5. CDR3 loop: CASSAGLAGRYNEQFF. CDR3 in DNA: TGTGCCAGCAGCGCCGGACTAGCGGGGCGCTACAATGAGCAGTTCTTC.

The V and J genes are TRBV28 and TRBJ2-7, with TRBD1 identical over 8 bases. Trimming at V came to 3 bases and at J to 3 bases, leaving 10 bases not matched to a gene. Germline assignment: CDR1 MDHEN and CDR2 SYDVKM. The length of the CDR3 is 16 residues. The CDR3 region is CASSLNPTGVNYEQYF. The DNA of the CDR3 is TGTGCCAGCAGTTTGAACCCGACAGGGGTAAACTACGAGCAGTACTTC.

This clone is a singleton in its sample. The genes are TRBV15 and TRBJ2-1; D possibly matches TRBD1 or TRBD2 (5 bases each). The CDR3 runs to 15 residues. Germline V gives CDR1 LNHNV, CDR2 YYDKDF (reference sequence). Trimming shortened V by 0 bases and J by 1 base, and 7 bases separated the two germline ends. The CDR3 nucleotides are TGTGCCACCAGCAGAGATTGGGGGTCCTACAATGAGCAGTTCTTC. Amino acids: CATSRDWGSYNEQFF.

This sequence joins TRBV2 and TRBJ2-5; D remains ambiguous. The CDR3 has 12 amino acids. Deletions cut 4 bases from V and 5 bases from J, with 8 bases between. CDR1 is SNHLY, CDR2 FYNNEI, per germline. This chain's CDR3 is CASSGAVETQYF. CDR3 DNA sequence: TGTGCCAGCAGTGGGGCGGTGGAGACCCAGTACTTC.

The rearrangement uses TRBV7-9 and TRBJ1-2; D gene unclear. Germline V gene sequence: CDR1 SEHNR, CDR2 FQNEAQ (reference sequence). Deletions cut 3 bases from V and 3 bases from J, with 14 bases between. The CDR3 extends over 15 amino acids. As DNA, the CDR3 is TGTGCCAGCAGCTTTTCCCAGACATTATACTATGGCTACACCTTC. It codes for CASSFSQTLYYGYTF.

This rearrangement joins TRBV13 to TRBJ2-1; 10 bases align to TRBD1. The CDR3 spans 15 residues. Germline CDR1 is PRHDT and CDR2 is FYEKMQ (reference sequence). V shed 5 bases and J 5 bases; nucleotides not matched to a gene: 6. The CDR3 spells CASSQWDRGHNEQFF. CDR3 sequence (DNA): TGTGCCAGCAGCCAATGGGACAGGGGCCACAATGAGCAGTTCTTC.

The chain links TRBV28 to TRBJ2-3; D possibly corresponds to TRBD2 (6 bases). The CDR3 extends over 15 amino acids. V shed 2 bases and J shed 6 bases, with 15 bases lying between them. Germline loops: CDR1 MDHEN, CDR2 SYDVKM. CDR3 nucleotide sequence: TGTGCCAGCAGTTTAAGGCGACTAGGGATTGATACGCAGTATTTT. This encodes CASSLRRLGIDTQYF.